This T cell receptor (beta chain) was identified in a study of T cell changes during pregnancy in multiple sclerosis. TCRdb keeps only in-frame clones here, not all; method: immunoSEQ multiplex PCR. The data hold roughly 69,000 clones, with around nine tenths observed a single time. Trimming pared 0 bases from V and 0 bases from J, leaving 20 bases between. CDR1 and CDR2 (germline): MGHRA, YSYEKL. The CDR3 extends over 20 amino acids. This TCR was sampled from a female donor in good health, enrolled as a control in a pregnancy study. The sample here was CD4+ T cells from peripheral blood mononuclear cells, taken in the third trimester of pregnancy. This rearrangement joins TRBV4-1 to TRBJ2-2; possibly TRBD1 for D (6 bases). As DNA, the CDR3 is TGCGCCAGCAGCCAAGATCGCGGACAGCGCAAGAGAACGAACACCGGGGAGCTGTTTTTT. Its protein is CASSQDRGQRKRTNTGELFF.